Presented here are 23 T cell receptor beta chains from one specimen sequenced in a study of blood T cell repertoires in COVID-19. Libraries were prepared by immunoSEQ multiplex PCR; TCRdb keeps only in-frame clonotypes and omits some of them. The repertoire consists of about 89,000 clones, with 78% occurring once and the leading ten covering roughly 6%. The specimen was peripheral blood. The source is a man between 65 and 85 years old with COVID-19, enrolled during active disease.

The chain joins TRBV24-1 to TRBJ2-5, with TRBD1 identical over 7 bases. The CDR3 is made up of 14 amino acids. Germline V gives CDR1 KGHDR, CDR2 SFDVKD. Trimming took 4 bases from V and 3 from J; bases not matched to a gene: 4. In DNA, the CDR3 is TGTGCCACCAGTGACCGGGACAGAGAAGAGACCCAGTACTTC. Protein: CATSDRDREETQYF.

The chain couples TRBV7-9 to TRBJ2-3; 9 bases are a match to TRBD1. Germline lookup yields CDR1 SEHNR and CDR2 FQNEAQ (reference sequence). The CDR3 has 16 amino acids. V shed 4 bases, J shed 1 base, and the junction held 6 bases outside the gene matches. CDR3 sequence (DNA): TGTGCCAGCAGCTGGGGACAGGGTAGGGGCACAGATACGCAGTATTTT. Its protein is CASSWGQGRGTDTQYF.

This clone was recorded at least ten times. The genes are TRBV11-3 and TRBJ2-7, with 8 bases identical to TRBD1. CDR1 and CDR2 (germline): SGHNT, YENEEA. CDR3 length: 16 residues. The trim removed 1 base at V and 2 bases at J, leaving 7 bases unmatched. CDR3 nucleotide sequence: TGTGCCAGCAGCTTAGGGGCGACAGGGGACACCTACGAGCAGTACTTC. The encoded protein is CASSLGATGDTYEQYF.

This rearrangement joins TRBV19 to TRBJ2-6; 7 nucleotides agree with TRBD1. Losses at the gene ends were 5 bases for V and 0 bases for J; bases not matched to a gene: 13. Germline CDR1 is LNHDA and CDR2 is SQIVND (reference sequence). The CDR3 is made up of 19 amino acids. CDR3 in amino acids: CASSLKGAPSSSGANVLTF. DNA for the CDR3: TGTGCCAGTAGTCTAAAGGGGGCTCCTTCTAGCTCTGGGGCCAACGTCCTGACTTTC.

The rearrangement links TRBV7-6 to TRBJ1-1, with D possibly TRBD1 on 6 matching bases. Trimming removed 0 bases at V and 2 bases at J, with 16 bases between. The CDR3 is 17 amino acids. Germline assignment: CDR1 SGHVS and CDR2 FNYEAQ. Written as DNA, the CDR3 is TGTGCCAGCAGCTTAGCACCGGGACACACCCTAAACACTGAAGCTTTCTTT. Protein sequence: CASSLAPGHTLNTEAFF. Filled out from reference TRBV7-6 and TRBJ1-1, the complete variable domain reads GAGVSQSPRYKVTKRGQDVALRCDPISGHVSLYWYRQALGQGPEFLTYFNYEAQQDKSGLPNDRFSAERPEGSISTLTIQRTEQRDSAMYRCASSLAPGHTLNTEAFFGQGTRLTVV.

V usage is TRBV5-6 and J usage is TRBJ1-3, with D perhaps TRBD1 (6 bases). The CDR3 has 13 residues. V was shortened by 0 bases and J by 14 bases, with 15 bases between the two germline ends. The germline V gene has CDR1 SGHDT and CDR2 YYEEEE. This CDR3 reads CASSLATGQTLYF. In nucleotides, the CDR3 is TGTGCCAGCAGCTTGGCGACAGGCCAGACCCTATATTTT.

The chain is built from TRBV28 and TRBJ2-7; 8 nucleotides align to TRBD2. The germline V gene encodes CDR1 MDHEN and CDR2 SYDVKM. The CDR3 sequence is 14 residues long. J gave up 3 bases and V 4 bases, and 5 bases lay outside the gene matches. CDR3 nucleotide sequence: TGTGCCAGCAGTTCCAGCGGGAGTCTCTACGAGCAGTACTTC. Translating it yields CASSSSGSLYEQYF.

The gene calls are TRBV6-5 and TRBJ2-1; 8 bases fit TRBD1. The CDR3 is 14 residues long. V shed 6 bases and J 8 bases; nucleotides not matched to a gene: 9. The germline gives CDR1 MNHEY, CDR2 SVGAGI. CDR3 protein: CASRPGQGLDEQFF. DNA of the CDR3: TGTGCCAGCAGACCAGGACAGGGATTGGATGAGCAGTTCTTC.

The gene calls are TRBV7-2 and TRBJ2-3; 9 nucleotides align to TRBD1. CDR1 and CDR2 from the germline V gene are SGHTA and FQGNSA. This CDR3 is 14 amino acids long. J lost 4 bases, V lost 5 bases, and 4 bases had no gene match. The CDR3 nucleotides read TGTGCCAGCAGCCCCCGGACAGGGGCAGATACGCAGTATTTT. Its protein is CASSPRTGADTQYF.

The chain joins TRBV7-2 to TRBJ2-3; TRBD2 aligns across 7 bases. V gave up 5 bases and J gave up 2 bases; unmatched junction bases: 10. The CDR3 loop spans 16 amino acids. Germline V gene sequence: CDR1 SGHTA, CDR2 FQGNSA. CDR3 amino acids: CASSPRLAEPTDTQYF. CDR3 bases: TGTGCCAGCAGCCCCCGCCTAGCGGAGCCCACAGATACGCAGTATTTT. Complete variable domain (other parts from reference TRBV7-2 and TRBJ2-3): GAGVSQSPSNKVTEKGKDVELRCDPISGHTALYWYRQSLGQGLEFLIYFQGNSAPDKSGLPSDRFSAERTGGSVSTLTIQRTQQEDSAVYLCASSPRLAEPTDTQYFGPGTRLTVL.

The chain uses TRBV28 and TRBJ2-2; D call uncertain. The CDR3 loop spans 12 amino acids. V was trimmed by 2 bases and J by 9 bases, leaving 7 bases between them. CDR1 is MDHEN, CDR2 SYDVKM, per germline. The CDR3 coding sequence is TGTGCCAGCAGTTTACCTCTAAGGGAGCTGTTTTTT. Translation gives CASSLPLRELFF.

The genes are TRBV7-9 and TRBJ2-1; D remains unclear. With 5 bases removed from V and 3 bases from J, the gap between germline ends came to 11 bases. The germline gives CDR1 SEHNR, CDR2 FQNEAQ (reference sequence). The CDR3 sequence is 14 residues long. CDR3 residues: CASSPIRNYNEQFF. The CDR3 DNA follows: TGTGCCAGCAGCCCCATCAGAAACTACAATGAGCAGTTCTTC. The entire variable domain, with the rest obtained from reference TRBV7-9 and TRBJ2-1, is as follows: DTGVSQNPRHKITKRGQNVTFRCDPISEHNRLYWYRQTLGQGPEFLTYFQNEAQLEKSRLLSDRFSAERPKGSFSTLEIQRTEQGDSAMYLCASSPIRNYNEQFFGPGTRLTVL.

The CDR3 nucleotides read TGTGCCAGTATGGGAACAGGGACCTACGAGCAGTACTTC. Its translation is CASMGTGTYEQYF. The rearrangement joins TRBV19 to TRBJ2-7, with a possible D match to TRBD1 (6 bases). Trimming left V 7 bases short and J 2 bases short, with 12 bases between. Germline values: CDR1 LNHDA, CDR2 SQIVND (reference sequence). The CDR3 is 13 residues long.

CDR3 coding DNA: TGTGCCAGTAGTATAGGAAACAGAGAAGCTTTCTTT. The encoded protein is CASSIGNREAFF. The chain recombines TRBV19 with TRBJ1-1, with D uncertain. CDR3 size: 12 residues. V was pared by 1 base and J by 8 bases, with 8 bases between. The germline CDR1 and CDR2 sequences are LNHDA and SQIVND (reference sequence).

V gene TRBV6-5 combines with J gene TRBJ2-5; TRBD1 matches 10 bases. Unmatched junction bases numbered 8, after V lost 5 bases and J lost 5 bases. The CDR3 has 15 residues. Germline CDR1 MNHEY, CDR2 SVGAGI. CDR3 region: CASSTGTGAGETQYF. For the CDR3, the DNA is TGTGCCAGCAGTACCGGGACAGGGGCGGGGGAGACCCAGTACTTC.

This clone was recorded a few times. The chain recombines TRBV30 with TRBJ1-1; 7 positions agree with TRBD1. Germline loops: CDR1 GTSNPN, CDR2 SVGIG (reference sequence). The CDR3 has 12 amino acids. With V trimmed by 7 bases and J by 4 bases, 6 bases remained unmatched. Here the CDR3 DNA reads TGTGCCTCCGACAGGGTGGGCACTGAAGCTTTCTTT. It encodes CASDRVGTEAFF. The complete variable domain, with remaining parts taken from reference TRBV30 and TRBJ1-1, reads SQTIHQWPATLVQPVGSPLSLECTVEGTSNPNLYWYRQAAGRGLQLLFYSVGIGQISSEVPQNLSASRPQDRQFILSSKKLLLSDSGFYLCASDRVGTEAFFGQGTRLTVV.

CDR3 amino acids: CASKASDSNIYEQYF. The CDR3 DNA is TGTGCCAGTAAGGCTAGCGACTCGAATATCTACGAGCAGTACTTC. This chain links TRBV19 with TRBJ2-7; D perhaps matches TRBD2 (6 bases). V was trimmed by 7 bases and J by 3 bases, leaving 19 bases between them. The germline gives CDR1 LNHDA, CDR2 SQIVND (reference sequence). The CDR3 has 15 residues.

The V call is TRBV19, the J call TRBJ2-1; TRBD1 might be the D (5 bases). CDR3 length: 13 residues. V was clipped by 1 base and J by 5 bases, with 6 bases between them. The germline V gene has CDR1 LNHDA and CDR2 SQIVND (reference sequence). CDR3 in DNA: TGTGCCAGTAGTATAGGGGGCAACAATGAGCAGTTCTTC. Translating it yields CASSIGGNNEQFF.

The chain has TRBV13 and TRBJ1-5; TRBD1 aligns across 8 bases. This CDR3 is built from 18 residues. CDR1 is PRHDT, CDR2 FYEKMQ, per germline (reference sequence). V lost 2 bases and J lost 6; bases outside the gene matches: 15. CDR3 amino acids: CASSLRAGGARQGQPQHF. The CDR3 DNA is TGTGCCAGCAGCTTAAGGGCAGGGGGCGCAAGGCAGGGTCAGCCCCAGCATTTT.

This clone occurred a few times. V is TRBV6-2 or TRBV6-3 and J is TRBJ1-2; unclear D gene. The CDR3 covers 13 residues. The V gene's germline CDR1 is MNHEY and CDR2 SVGEGT. Trimming cost V 5 bases and J 2 bases, with 9 bases left between them. The CDR3, as DNA: TGTGCCAGCAGTACTACCCCGAACTATGGCTACACCTTC. This codes for CASSTTPNYGYTF.

The rearrangement joins TRBV7-2 to TRBJ2-5, with D hard to call. CDR1 SGHTA and CDR2 FQGNSA come from the germline V gene. V lost 3 bases to trimming and J lost 7 bases, with 15 bases between them. This CDR3 is 14 amino acids long. The CDR3 bases are TGTGCCAGCAGCTTTGATTACACCCCGGGGACCCAGTACTTC. As protein: CASSFDYTPGTQYF.

The sample holds a few counts of this clone. CDR3 DNA sequence: TGCGCCAGCAGCCCATTAGTAGGCACAGATACGCAGTATTTT. Translating it yields CASSPLVGTDTQYF. The rearrangement joins TRBV4-1 to TRBJ2-3, with unresolved D. The V end was cut by 4 bases, the J end by 1 base, with 9 bases between. The germline V gene has CDR1 MGHRA and CDR2 YSYEKL. The CDR3 length is 14 residues.

The count of this clone is one. This chain uses TRBV27 with TRBJ1-1, with a tentative D call TRBD1 (6 bases). Germline V gene sequence: CDR1 MNHEY, CDR2 SMNVEV (reference sequence). The ends were cut back, 6 bases at V and 4 bases at J, with 9 bases in the middle. This CDR3 spans 12 amino acids. CDR3: CASRRGATEAFF. DNA for the CDR3: TGTGCCAGCAGACGGGGGGCCACTGAAGCTTTCTTT.